Listed here are 3 T cell receptor beta chains from one sample, sequenced in a study of T-cell memory formation after mild COVID-19. TCRdb recomputed calls from the 5' RACE reads with MiXCR, one row per CDR3 protein. The table has some 200,000 distinct CDR3 sequences, over 9% seen once. Input material: PBMCs or a T cell subset sorted from them (not recorded which). These receptors were taken from a young man who had mild COVID-19 (a few samples of this study predate the infection). Cell type and time point are not known.

This clonotype was counted only a few times. The chain couples TRBV20-1 to TRBJ1-1; no clear D. Germline CDR1 and CDR2: DFQATT and SNEGSKA (reference sequence). This CDR3 spans 11 amino acids. Trimming left V 5 bases short and J 11 bases short, with 15 bases between. The CDR3: CSASRENTAFF. CDR3 nucleotides: TGCAGTGCTTCCCGAGAGAACACGGCTTTCTTT.

At least ten counts were recorded for this clonotype. The chain uses TRBV5-4 and TRBJ2-3; 7 bases match TRBD1. The CDR3 consists of 14 residues. The ends lost 5 bases at V and 2 bases at J; junction bases unmatched: 5. The germline gives CDR1 SGHNT, CDR2 YYREEE (reference sequence). DNA of the CDR3: TGTGCCAGCAGGGCAGGGGGTGACACAGATACGCAGTATTTT. As protein: CASRAGGDTDTQYF.

At least ten counts were recorded for this clonotype. The rearrangement uses TRBV6-5 and TRBJ2-7; D is uncertain. The V end lost 1 base, the J end lost 5 bases, and 9 bases lay between the germline ends. The CDR3 loop spans 13 amino acids. CDR1 is MNHEY and CDR2 is SVGAGI in the germline V gene. The CDR3, as DNA: TGTGCCAGCAGTTACTATGTCCAGGACGAGCAGTACTTC. Its protein is CASSYYVQDEQYF.